Listed below are T cell receptor beta chains from one sample, sequenced in a study of T-cell memory formation after mild COVID-19. TCRdb independently ran MiXCR on the 5' RACE reads; one entry per CDR3 protein. The sample lists 250,000 to 350,000 distinct CDR3 sequences; just under 20% were seen once. The sample comprised PBMCs or a T cell subset sorted from them (not recorded which). These receptors all stem from a man aged 18-30 years who had mild COVID-19 (a few samples of this study predate the infection). Cell type and time point are not known. Each CDR3 is given with its conserved first and last residue. D genes are given only for firm matches. Some rows have no size entry. The others give once, few or many, or a class for an expanded clone.

clone_size: few; j_call: TRBJ2-1; v_call: TRBV21-1; d_call: -; cdr3_aa: CASSTSGGPGEQFF; cdr3_nt: TGTGCCAGCAGTACTAGCGGGGGGCCAGGGGAGCAGTTCTTC
clone_size: many; j_call: TRBJ1-4; v_call: TRBV4-3; d_call: TRBD1; cdr3_aa: CASSLDRAYNEKLFF; cdr3_nt: TGCGCCAGCAGCCTCGACAGGGCCTATAATGAAAAACTGTTTTTT
clone_size: -; j_call: TRBJ1-2; v_call: TRBV7-9; d_call: -; cdr3_aa: CATNPRGEDGYTF; cdr3_nt: TGTGCCACTAACCCTCGGGGGGAAGATGGCTACACCTTC
clone_size: -; j_call: TRBJ2-3; v_call: TRBV7-2; d_call: TRBD2; cdr3_aa: CASSFRAGGPDTQYF; cdr3_nt: TGTGCCAGCAGCTTCCGAGCGGGGGGGCCAGATACGCAGTATTTT
clone_size: many; j_call: TRBJ2-3; v_call: TRBV7-9; d_call: TRBD2; cdr3_aa: CASSPSLAGDGITDTQYF; cdr3_nt: TGTGCCAGCAGCCCTAGTTTAGCGGGGGACGGGATCACAGATACGCAGTATTTT
clone_size: -; j_call: TRBJ2-7; v_call: TRBV20-1; d_call: -; cdr3_aa: CSARGGRDEQYF; cdr3_nt: TGCAGTGCTAGAGGGGGCCGTGACGAGCAGTACTTC
clone_size: few; j_call: TRBJ2-3; v_call: TRBV4-1; d_call: TRBD2; cdr3_aa: CASSQDFLAGYTDTQYF; cdr3_nt: TGCGCCAGCAGCCAAGATTTCCTAGCGGGGTACACAGATACGCAGTATTTT
clone_size: -; j_call: TRBJ2-3; v_call: TRBV10-3; d_call: -; cdr3_aa: CATYGTDTQYF; cdr3_nt: TGTGCCACCTATGGCACAGATACGCAGTATTTT
clone_size: -; j_call: TRBJ1-2; v_call: TRBV6-6; d_call: -; cdr3_aa: CASSSVNYGYTF; cdr3_nt: TGTGCCAGCAGTTCAGTTAACTATGGCTACACCTTC
clone_size: -; j_call: TRBJ2-3; v_call: TRBV10-3; d_call: TRBD2; cdr3_aa: CAIAASGVGADTQYF; cdr3_nt: TGTGCCATCGCTGCTAGCGGGGTAGGGGCAGATACGCAGTATTTT
clone_size: few; j_call: TRBJ1-2; v_call: TRBV6-5; d_call: -; cdr3_aa: CASSPTGSGGYTF; cdr3_nt: TGTGCCAGCAGTCCTACAGGGAGCGGTGGCTACACCTTC
clone_size: few; j_call: TRBJ1-1; v_call: TRBV29-1; d_call: -; cdr3_aa: CSVEPPNTEAFF; cdr3_nt: TGCAGCGTTGAGCCTCCGAACACTGAAGCTTTCTTT